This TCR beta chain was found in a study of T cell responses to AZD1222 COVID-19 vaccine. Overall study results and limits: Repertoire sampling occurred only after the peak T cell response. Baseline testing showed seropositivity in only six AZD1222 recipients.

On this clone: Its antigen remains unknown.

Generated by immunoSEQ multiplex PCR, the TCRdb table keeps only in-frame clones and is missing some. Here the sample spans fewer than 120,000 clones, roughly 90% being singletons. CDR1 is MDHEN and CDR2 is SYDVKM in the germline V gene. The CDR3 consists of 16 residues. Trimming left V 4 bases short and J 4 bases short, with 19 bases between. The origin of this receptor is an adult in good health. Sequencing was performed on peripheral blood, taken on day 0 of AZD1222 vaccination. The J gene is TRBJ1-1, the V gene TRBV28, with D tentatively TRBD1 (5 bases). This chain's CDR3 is CASSSWGRTLITEAFF. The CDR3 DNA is TGTGCCAGCAGTTCGTGGGGCAGGACCCTTATCACTGAAGCTTTCTTT.